The present T cell receptor beta chain was sequenced within a study of human T cells and chemical hapten exposure. The CDR3 is 14 residues long. V lost 5 bases and J 7 bases, leaving 14 bases between the germline ends. In germline, CDR1 is MNHEY, CDR2 SMNVEV (reference sequence). Time point noted: pre-sensitization, week 0. As to treatment: therapeutic diphenylcyclopropenone sensitization with weekly scalp DPC. This clonotype was seen many times. The study used a library that attached unique molecular identifiers to individual cDNA molecules. TCRdb re-called the RACE reads with MiXCR, one entry per CDR3 protein. The sample shows under 95,000 distinct CDR3 sequences, about 8% of them seen only once.

The starting material was whole blood, obtained in connection with sensitization to the hapten diphenylcyclopropenone (DPC). The rearrangement uses TRBV27 and TRBJ1-4, with a weak D call TRBD1 (5 bases). This TCR was sampled from a man aged 35 to 55 with alopecia areata. Some clones in this sample may be carry-over from other donors' samples. The DNA for the CDR3 is TGTGCCAGCAGTCTTCAGGGAACTGGTGAAAAACTGTTTTTT. It translates to CASSLQGTGEKLFF.